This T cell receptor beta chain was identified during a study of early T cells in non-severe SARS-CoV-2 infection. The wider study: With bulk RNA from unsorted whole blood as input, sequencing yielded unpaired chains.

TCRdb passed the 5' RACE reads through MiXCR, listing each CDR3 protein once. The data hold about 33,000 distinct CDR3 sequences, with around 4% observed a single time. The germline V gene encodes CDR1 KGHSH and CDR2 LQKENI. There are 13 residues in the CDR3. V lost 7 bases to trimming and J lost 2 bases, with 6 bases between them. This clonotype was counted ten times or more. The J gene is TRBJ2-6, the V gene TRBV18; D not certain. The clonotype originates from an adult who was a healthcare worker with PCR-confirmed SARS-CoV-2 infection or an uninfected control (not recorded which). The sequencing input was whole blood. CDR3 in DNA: TGTGCCAGCTTACCGACTGGGGCCAACGTCCTGACTTTC. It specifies CASLPTGANVLTF.